This T cell receptor (beta chain) was recovered during a study of shared clonotypes between healthy human individuals. Study background: The composition of the donors was a couple of women and a few men aged 18 to 49. General study findings and limits: In contrast to clonotypes shared by all four donors, non-shared clonotypes had lower generation probabilities. Estimated richness values were generally larger in naive subsets than in memory subsets.

This clone was observed a few times. Its matching antigen is unknown. Data came from immunoSEQ multiplex PCR; TCRdb stores just in-frame clones and leaves some out. The table lists 730,000 or so clones, around 72% of them singletons. The study drew its donors from healthy HIV-negative adults without recent acute infections or vaccinations. Germline V lookup: CDR1 SNHLY, CDR2 FYNNEI. There are 14 residues in the CDR3. V lost 6 bases and J lost 5; bases outside the gene matches: 6. The chain couples TRBV2 to TRBJ1-2; TRBD1 matches 10 bases. The source is a woman between 25 and 40 years old in good health. Material for sequencing was memory CD4+ T cells sorted from blood. The subset denotes: CD45RA-negative fraction. The CDR3 coding sequence is TGTGCCAGCAGCCGACAGGGGGCTGAGTATGGCTACACCTTC. This encodes CASSRQGAEYGYTF.